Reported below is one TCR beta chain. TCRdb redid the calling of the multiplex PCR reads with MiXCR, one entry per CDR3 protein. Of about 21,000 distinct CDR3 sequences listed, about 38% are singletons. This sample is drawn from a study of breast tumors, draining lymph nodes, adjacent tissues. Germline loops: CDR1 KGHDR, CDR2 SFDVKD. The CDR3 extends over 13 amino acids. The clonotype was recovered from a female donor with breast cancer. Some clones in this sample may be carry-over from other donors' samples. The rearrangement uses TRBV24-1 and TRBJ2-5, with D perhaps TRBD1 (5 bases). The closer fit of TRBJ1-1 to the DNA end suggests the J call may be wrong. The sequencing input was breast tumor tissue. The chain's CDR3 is CATSESGSTEAFF. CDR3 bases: TGTGCCACCAGTGAGTCAGGGAGCACTGAAGCTTTCTTT.